This T cell receptor beta chain was identified in a study of monozygotic twins with inflammatory bowel disease. Each UMI harboured a 6-nucleotide sample barcode and was appended via template switching. Two nested PCRs, of around 15 and 9 cycles, processed TCRalpha and TCRbeta cDNA. After re-calling the 5' RACE reads, TCRdb lists one entry per CDR3 protein, DNA absent. This sample contains roughly 100,000 distinct CDR3 sequences. Blood (around 2.5 ml) was collected from every donor individually. RNA in its total form was extracted from whole blood, and T cells were not sorted. The germline V gene has CDR1 SGHTA and CDR2 FQGNSA. This CDR3 region has 15 residues.

This clonotype originated in a human donor with ulcerative colitis or Crohn's disease, or a healthy co-twin of an affected twin (not recorded which). This sequence joins TRBV7-2 and TRBJ1-6; the D call from TCRdb, TRBD1, cannot be confirmed without DNA. The sequencing sample was made of blood. The CDR3 sequence is CASSLVGQINSPLHF.